These 15 T cell receptor beta chains were all obtained from the same sample, sequenced in a study of early T cells in non-severe SARS-CoV-2 infection. TCRdb re-called the 5' RACE reads with MiXCR, one entry per CDR3 protein. The data show some 27,000 distinct CDR3 sequences, roughly 4% seen once. Source material: whole blood. These receptors were taken from an adult who was a healthcare worker with PCR-confirmed SARS-CoV-2 infection or an uninfected control (not recorded which).

Many counts were recorded for this clonotype. The chain couples TRBV29-1 to TRBJ2-5; 7 nucleotides match TRBD2. Germline V CDR1 and CDR2: SQVTM, ANQGSEA. V trimming: 0 bases; J trimming: 4 bases; junction bases outside the gene matches: 8. This CDR3 has 15 residues. DNA of the CDR3: TGCAGCGTTGAAGATGCAGCAGGGAGGGCAGAGACCCAGTACTTC. Its translation is CSVEDAAGRAETQYF.

V gene TRBV27 combines with J gene TRBJ1-5, with D unresolved. There are 14 residues in the CDR3. V gave up 1 base and J gave up 6 bases, with 10 bases separating them. Germline V gene sequence: CDR1 MNHEY, CDR2 SMNVEV (reference sequence). The DNA of the CDR3 is TGTGCCAGCAGTTTATTGGTGGGGATTCAGCCCCAGCATTTT. This encodes CASSLLVGIQPQHF.

The chain is built from TRBV20-1 and TRBJ2-7, with 9 bases matching TRBD1. The CDR3 runs to 15 residues. Germline values: CDR1 DFQATT, CDR2 SNEGSKA (reference sequence). Trimming removed 1 base from V and 0 bases from J; junction bases left unmatched: 4. CDR3 protein: CSARVSTGGSYEQYF. As DNA, the CDR3 is TGCAGTGCTAGAGTGTCGACAGGGGGCTCCTACGAGCAGTACTTC.

Ten or more counts support this clonotype. This chain links TRBV28 with TRBJ2-3; D gene ambiguous. V dropped 7 bases and J dropped 6 bases, with 20 bases sitting between them. The germline V gene encodes CDR1 MDHEN and CDR2 SYDVKM. The CDR3 covers 15 residues. CDR3 sequence reads: CASTLSTAISDTQYF. DNA of the CDR3: TGTGCCAGCACCCTCTCGACTGCCATATCGGATACGCAGTATTTT.

This clonotype was found many times. V and J are TRBV10-2 and TRBJ2-7; 7 positions match TRBD1. Germline V lookup: CDR1 WSHSY, CDR2 SAAADI. This CDR3 contains 15 residues. V trimming: 6 bases; J trimming: 3 bases; junction bases outside the gene matches: 11. CDR3 region: CASSISRDRRYEQYF. As DNA, the CDR3 is TGCGCCAGCAGCATATCCCGGGACAGACGCTACGAGCAGTACTTC.

This clonotype has only a few counts. The chain carries TRBV10-3 and TRBJ1-2; TRBD1 is a possible D gene (6 bases). V was clipped by 0 bases and J by 7 bases, with 15 bases between them. Germline V CDR1 and CDR2: ENHRY, SYGVKD. There are 15 residues in the CDR3. CDR3 in amino acids: CAISESTGNGAGYTF. CDR3 sequence (DNA): TGTGCCATCAGTGAGTCAACAGGGAACGGTGCTGGCTACACCTTC.

In this sample, this clonotype turned up a few times. The J gene is TRBJ2-6, the V gene TRBV12-3 or TRBV12-4; D may be TRBD2 (6 bases). CDR3 length: 17 residues. V lost 3 bases, J lost 0 bases, and 12 bases lay in between. The CDR3 DNA reads as TGTGCCAGCAGTTTCCTGGGACTCCCCTCTGGGGCCAACGTCCTGACTTTC. The encoded protein is CASSFLGLPSGANVLTF.

This clonotype was counted at least ten times. V gene TRBV10-2 combines with J gene TRBJ2-2; D unclear. Trimming left V 8 bases short and J 5 bases short, with 12 bases between. The CDR3 spans 13 residues. Looked up from germline, CDR1 is WSHSY and CDR2 is SAAADI. CDR3 amino acids: CASGVSDTGELFF. The CDR3 nucleotides are TGCGCCAGCGGAGTCTCAGATACCGGGGAGCTGTTTTTT.

This clonotype was seen only a few times. This chain joins TRBV29-1 and TRBJ2-2; TRBD1 matches 7 bases. The length of the CDR3 is 15 residues. Germline CDR1 reads SQVTM; CDR2 reads ANQGSEA. V shed 6 bases and J 0 bases; nucleotides not matched to a gene: 7. Here the CDR3 DNA reads TGCAGCGTCACCGGACAGGCGACGAACACCGGGGAGCTGTTTTTT. It translates to CSVTGQATNTGELFF.

Many counts were recorded for this clonotype. This chain uses TRBV6-5 with TRBJ1-6; tentative D call: TRBD1 (5 bases). Germline CDR1 is MNHEY and CDR2 is SVGAGI. Trimming cost V 6 bases and J 8 bases, with 17 bases left between them. The CDR3 runs 15 residues. This CDR3 is CASRGDPLYHSPLHF. CDR3 in DNA: TGTGCCAGCAGAGGGGACCCACTTTACCATTCACCCCTCCACTTT.

V gene TRBV9 combines with J gene TRBJ1-6, with D possibly TRBD1 on 6 matching bases. Trimming took off 4 bases at V and 3 bases at J, with 11 bases between the two ends. The CDR3 runs 15 residues. Germline CDR1 reads SGDLS; CDR2 reads YYNGEE. CDR3 sequence: CASSPEGGYNSPLHF. The CDR3 coding sequence is TGTGCCAGCAGCCCGGAGGGGGGCTATAATTCACCCCTCCACTTT. The full variable domain, with the rest looked up from reference TRBV9 and TRBJ1-6, is DSGVTQTPKHLITATGQRVTLRCSPRSGDLSVYWYQQSLDQGLQFLIQYYNGEERAKGNILERFSAQQFPDLHSELNLSSLELGDSALYFCASSPEGGYNSPLHFGNGTRLTVT.

This clonotype was recorded at least ten times. The CDR3 loop is CASRDRPSSGANVLTF. The CDR3 DNA reads as TGTGCCAGCAGGGACAGGCCCAGCTCTGGGGCCAACGTCCTGACTTTC. V usage is TRBV28 and J usage is TRBJ2-6, with 7 nucleotides matching TRBD1. V trimming: 6 bases; J trimming: 0 bases; junction bases outside the gene matches: 5. Germline V CDR1 and CDR2: MDHEN, SYDVKM. CDR3 length: 16 residues.

At least ten counts were recorded for this clonotype. This sequence joins TRBV5-1 and TRBJ1-5, with no clear D. Trimming removed 0 bases at V and 4 bases at J, with 8 bases between. From germline, CDR1 is SGHRS and CDR2 YFSETQ. This CDR3 is 14 amino acids long. In DNA form, the CDR3 reads TGCGCCAGCAGCTTGGAGGGAGGTAATCAGCCCCAGCATTTT. As protein: CASSLEGGNQPQHF.

DNA for the CDR3: TGTGCCAGTAGTCAGGTGGCCCAAAACATTCAGTACTTC. It yields the protein CASSQVAQNIQYF. This chain links TRBV19 with TRBJ2-4; no clear D gene. The CDR3 covers 13 residues. Trimming took off 5 bases at V and 5 bases at J, with 10 bases between the two ends. Per the germline V gene, CDR1 is LNHDA and CDR2 is SQIVND (reference sequence).

This clonotype was seen repeatedly, ten times or more. The V and J genes are TRBV9 and TRBJ1-1, with 8 bases that match TRBD1. With V trimmed by 5 bases and J by 1 base, 4 bases remained unmatched. Germline CDR1 SGDLS, CDR2 YYNGEE. The CDR3 contains 14 residues. The CDR3 DNA reads as TGTGCCAGCAGTCAGGGGGCGAGGAACACTGAAGCTTTCTTT. The encoded protein is CASSQGARNTEAFF.